Shown below are 9 T cell receptor beta chains from a single sample sequenced in a study of T cells in Graves' hyperthyroidism and ophthalmopathy (dated by TCRdb to about 2019). The method behind the library was multiplex PCR. The run used an Illumina HiSeq 2000. The TCR beta CDR3 regions were amplified from RNA transcripts. The first round of RT-PCR for the TCR CDR3 was performed with the HTBI primer set and the Qiagen OneStep RT-PCR kit. TCRdb trimmed public reads at Q25 via fastp, called clones via MiXCR and kept in-frame beta chains. Duplicate CDR3 protein sequences are folded into a single record with the most common DNA and genes. For this sample the table gives some 770,000 distinct CDR3 sequences, of which about 16% were detected only once. Of the sample, around 7.7% is held by the ten largest clones. The material sequenced was blood. The receptors stem from a man younger than 35 with Graves' hyperthyroidism.

V is TRBV7-9 and J is TRBJ1-1; D perhaps matches TRBD1 (5 bases). V was shortened by 5 bases and J by 4 bases, with 17 bases between the two germline ends. The CDR3 covers 15 residues. Germline values: CDR1 SEHNR, CDR2 FQNEAQ (reference sequence). The CDR3 spells CASSPRGGTRTEAFF. The CDR3 DNA reads TGTGCCAGCAGCCCCCGGGGGGGGACTCGCACTGAAGCTTTCTTT. The full variable domain, in which reference TRBV7-9 and TRBJ1-1 provide the parts outside the CDR3, is DTGVSQNPRHKITKRGQNVTFRCDPISEHNRLYWYRQTLGQGPEFLTYFQNEAQLEKSRLLSDRFSAERPKGSFSTLEIQRTEQGDSAMYLCASSPRGGTRTEAFFGQGTRLTVV.

This clonotype came up many times. V usage is TRBV5-1 and J usage is TRBJ2-7; the match to TRBD2 covers 7 bases. Germline lookup yields CDR1 SGHRS and CDR2 YFSETQ. The junction had 12 bases not matched to a gene; V was cut back by 0 bases and J by 3 bases. The length of the CDR3 is 17 residues. The CDR3 nucleotides read TGCGCCAGCAGCTTGGGAGCTAGCGGCCTAGGACTCTACGAGCAGTACTTC. It specifies CASSLGASGLGLYEQYF.

This chain joins TRBV12-5 and TRBJ2-2; D might be TRBD1 (5 bases). Germline V gene sequence: CDR1 LGHNT, CDR2 FRNRAP. The germline V and J ends were trimmed by 2 bases and 1 base, with 5 bases remaining between them. This CDR3 region has 14 residues. CDR3: CASGLTGNTGELFF. The CDR3 bases are TGTGCTAGTGGTTTGACAGGGAACACCGGGGAGCTGTTTTTT.

This chain uses TRBV5-5 with TRBJ1-1, with 10 bases aligning to TRBD1. V shed 2 bases and J 4 bases; nucleotides not matched to a gene: 5. Per germline, CDR1 SGHKS and CDR2 YYEKEE (reference sequence). The CDR3 extends over 15 amino acids. This CDR3 is CASSFTGTGATEAFF. The CDR3 DNA reads as TGTGCCAGCAGCTTCACCGGGACAGGGGCCACTGAAGCTTTCTTT. The entire variable domain, with the rest obtained from reference TRBV5-5 and TRBJ1-1, is as follows: DAGVTQSPTHLIKTRGQQVTLRCSPISGHKSVSWYQQVLGQGPQFIFQYYEKEERGRGNFPDRFSARQFPNYSSELNVNALLLGDSALYLCASSFTGTGATEAFFGQGTRLTVV.

This clonotype showed up just a few times. The CDR3 region is CASSRTGGSHQPQHF. In nucleotides, the CDR3 is TGTGCCAGCAGCAGGACAGGGGGCAGCCATCAGCCCCAGCATTTT. V and J are TRBV9 and TRBJ1-5; 11 nucleotides agree with TRBD1. V lost 4 bases, J lost 5 bases, and 5 bases stayed unmatched. Per germline, CDR1 SGDLS and CDR2 YYNGEE. CDR3 length: 15 amino acids.

J is TRBJ1-2 and V is TRBV28; D uncertain. This CDR3 spans 14 amino acids. V lost 1 base, J lost 1 base, and 7 bases lay in between. Germline V gene lookup returns CDR1 MDHEN and CDR2 SYDVKM. For the CDR3, the DNA is TGTGCCAGCAGTTTATCCGGATATAACTATGGCTACACCTTC. Translation gives CASSLSGYNYGYTF.

The chain is built from TRBV2 and TRBJ2-1; 9 nucleotides align to TRBD2. In germline, CDR1 is SNHLY, CDR2 FYNNEI. Losses at the gene ends were 2 bases for V and 6 bases for J; bases not matched to a gene: 5. CDR3 length: 15 amino acids. Here the CDR3 reads CASSEWGAGGNEQFF. In DNA, the CDR3 is TGTGCCAGCAGTGAATGGGGAGCGGGAGGCAATGAGCAGTTCTTC. Looking up the rest from reference TRBV2 and TRBJ2-1 gives the full variable domain: EPEVTQTPSHQVTQMGQEVILRCVPISNHLYFYWYRQILGQKVEFLVSFYNNEISEKSEIFDDQFSVERPDGSNFTLKIRSTKLEDSAMYFCASSEWGAGGNEQFFGPGTRLTVL.

Many counts were recorded for this clonotype. J is TRBJ1-2 and V is TRBV28, with no clear D. CDR3 length: 13 amino acids. The V end lost 5 bases, the J end lost 8 bases, and 15 bases lay between the germline ends. Germline CDR1 reads MDHEN; CDR2 reads SYDVKM. The CDR3, as DNA: TGTGCCAGCAGTCTGACAATGGGCGTGGGCTACACCTTC. Translation: CASSLTMGVGYTF.

The rearrangement links TRBV24-1 to TRBJ1-6; possibly TRBD1 for D (6 bases). V shed 5 bases and J shed 7 bases, with 11 bases lying between them. Looked up from germline, CDR1 is KGHDR and CDR2 is SFDVKD. The CDR3 totals 14 residues. CDR3 in amino acids: CATSVGAKNSPLHF. The CDR3 DNA follows: TGTGCCACCAGTGTGGGGGCGAAGAATTCACCCCTCCACTTT.